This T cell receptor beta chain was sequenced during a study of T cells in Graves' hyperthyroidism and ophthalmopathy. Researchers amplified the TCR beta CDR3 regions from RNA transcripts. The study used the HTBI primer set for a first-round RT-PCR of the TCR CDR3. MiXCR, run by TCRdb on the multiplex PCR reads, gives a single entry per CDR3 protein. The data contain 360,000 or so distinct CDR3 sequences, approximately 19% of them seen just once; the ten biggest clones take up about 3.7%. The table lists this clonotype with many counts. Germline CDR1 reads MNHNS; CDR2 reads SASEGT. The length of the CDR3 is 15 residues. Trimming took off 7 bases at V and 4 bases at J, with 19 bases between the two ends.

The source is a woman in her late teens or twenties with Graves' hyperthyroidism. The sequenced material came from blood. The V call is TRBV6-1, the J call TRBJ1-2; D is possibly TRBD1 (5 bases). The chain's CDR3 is CASKLYRGESYGYTF. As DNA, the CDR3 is TGTGCCAGCAAGCTCTATAGGGGCGAAAGCTATGGCTACACCTTC.